This T cell receptor beta chain is drawn from a study of control samples from healthy donors and cancer patients. V was trimmed by 4 bases and J by 2 bases, leaving 12 bases between them. The length of the CDR3 is 15 residues. The germline CDR1 and CDR2 sequences are SGHDN and FVKESK. The table came from immunoSEQ multiplex PCR; TCRdb's copy has only in-frame clones and leaves some out. This repertoire shows 150,000 to 200,000 clones, 88% found once; its top ten account for approximately 1.7%. This TCR was sampled from a man younger than 35 in good health. The V call is TRBV14, the J call TRBJ1-5, with D unclear. Sequencing input: blood. The CDR3 loop is CASSLPSEGNQPQHF. For the CDR3, the DNA is TGTGCCAGCAGCCTCCCGTCCGAGGGCAATCAGCCCCAGCATTTT. The whole variable domain, filled in from reference TRBV14 and TRBJ1-5, reads EAGVTQFPSHSVIEKGQTVTLRCDPISGHDNLYWYRRVMGKEIKFLLHFVKESKQDESGMPNNRFLAERTGGTYSTLKVQPAELEDSGVYFCASSLPSEGNQPQHFGDGTRLSIL.